This TCR beta chain was captured by sequencing in a study of draining lymph node invasion in breast cancer (dated by TCRdb to the early 2020s). For context, the study as a whole: Nodal metastasis was diagnosed by histology and cytokeratin immunohistochemistry and confirmed by EpCAM/CD45 flow cytometry. Across breast cancer tissues, a separate targeted assay used bulk TCR-beta CDR3 sequencing to compare sorted memory regulatory T cells with memory conventional CD4 T cells. In the separate targeted TCR sequencing, lymph nodes from about 5 patients were covered, and primary tumors were sequenced for three of those patients. Each patient contributed matched non-invaded and tumor-invaded tumor-draining lymph nodes plus the primary tumor, profiled for both Treg and Tconv subsets. Summary of the overall study and its limitations: Tracking the tumor top-100 clones was possible in just a couple of patients. TCRs shared between the Treg and Tconv subsets were regarded as suggesting, but not proving, a common clonal origin. Data could not resolve whether Treg conversion occurred in a given organ or whether converted Tregs recirculated between nodes and tumor. Some of the top 100 tumor clones were detected in invaded and non-invaded nodes, and this detection was taken to suggest recirculation between tumor and draining nodes. Roughly 12-25% of Treg TCRs were shared with Tconvs per tissue, interpreted as suggesting peripheral Treg induction. According to the targeted TCR-seq data, Tregs appeared to be more clonally expanded than Tconvs in every tissue, and both subsets had lower diversity in tumor than in lymph nodes.

Libraries were built with bulk RNA-seq. The sequencing machine was an Illumina HiSeq 2500. As for the authors' bioinformatics: For the separate targeted TCR-seq dataset, MiXCR version 2.1.5 with default parameters extracted and quantified CDR3 sequences from raw reads. In the separate targeted TCR-seq dataset, TCR-beta clones were defined by the combination of V gene, J gene and CDR3 sequence. The separate targeted TCR-seq dataset was filtered by first dropping clones with fewer than three counts and then keeping only the 90% most strongly expressed clones in each sample. In the separate targeted TCR-seq dataset, Treg-Tconv overlap was computed as shared clones divided by total Treg clones per tissue, times 100. TCRdb reran the public reads through fastp at Q25 and MiXCR, keeping productive beta chains. Under each unique CDR3 protein, matching rows form one entry showing the most common genes and DNA. These V and J calls are TCRdb output, not the study's own analysis. Within this sample are under 4,000 distinct CDR3 sequences, with roughly four fifths of them counted one time only. Together, the top ten hold about 1.8% of the sample.

For memory conventional CD4 T cells, the sort was based on CD4+ CD45RA- CD25- cells. Tumor-draining lymph nodes were classified as non-invaded or invaded according to absence or presence of metastatic tumor cells. Before staining and sorting, a Miltenyi Pan T Cell isolation kit was used to pre-enrich the T cells. Primary tumors were characterized by immunohistochemistry for estrogen receptor, progesterone receptor, HER2 and Ki-67. Within a few hours after surgery, the fresh surgical tissue was processed by cutting it into small fragments. The tissue fragments were enzymatically digested with Liberase TL plus DNase for 20 minutes and then passed through a 40-micrometer strainer. After DAPI live/dead staining, cells were sorted on a BD FACS Aria II, reaching 98-99% purity. Sorted cells were lysed in TCL buffer, and RNA was purified using a Norgen Single Cell RNA purification kit that included DNase treatment.

V has 1 base trimmed and J has 2 bases trimmed; junction bases matching no gene number 6. The germline V gene provides CDR1 SGHRS and CDR2 YFSETQ. From cysteine to phenylalanine, the CDR3 is 16 amino acids long. Of all the DNA, just the CDR3 is kept, 48 bases in frame from base 1. Details on this clonotype: The target of this receptor is not known. Base qualities are not at hand, and no much larger clone is one base apart.

The sample was sorted memory CD4+ effector T cells from a lymph node. This sample's cell subset or site label indicates: CD45RA-negative sorted CD4+ T cells (memory Tconv or effector/memory Treg). The TCR was taken from a female donor with luminal breast cancer. Recombination connected TRBV5-1 to TRBJ2-7, with 10 middle bases fitting TRBD1. Read as DNA, the sequence is TGCGCCAGCAGCTTGACCGGGACAGGGGATACCTACGAGCAGTACTTC. Its translation reads: CASSLTGTGDTYEQYF.